Below are 25 T cell receptor beta chains sequenced from a single sample in a study of blood T cell repertoires in COVID-19. Profiling relied on immunoSEQ multiplex PCR, and the TCRdb table lists in-frame clones only, not all of them. The sample contains 150,000 to 200,000 clones, about nine tenths of which appear only once. The sequenced material came from peripheral blood. These receptors were taken from a man between 35 and 55 years old with acute or convalescent COVID-19.

This rearrangement joins TRBV5-6 to TRBJ2-1, with 8 bases lining up with TRBD1. V dropped 2 bases and J dropped 8; count of bases not matched to a gene: 9. This CDR3 is built from 15 residues. Germline values: CDR1 SGHDT, CDR2 YYEEEE. Written as DNA, the CDR3 is TGTGCCAGCAGCTTTGGATCAGGGGGCGTCGATGAGCAGTTCTTC. It specifies CASSFGSGGVDEQFF.

The V gene is TRBV28, the J gene TRBJ1-2; D gene unclear. Deletions cut 5 bases from V and 8 bases from J, with 18 bases between. Germline values: CDR1 MDHEN, CDR2 SYDVKM. The CDR3 covers 14 residues. CDR3 protein: CASSHTSDKSGYTF. The CDR3 DNA sequence: TGTGCCAGCAGTCACACTAGTGATAAAAGCGGCTACACCTTC.

The chain employs TRBV7-6 and TRBJ2-3, with 8 bases matching TRBD2. In germline, CDR1 is SGHVS, CDR2 FNYEAQ. After removal of 0 bases from V and 0 bases from J, the junction contained 2 bases not matched to a gene. The length of the CDR3 is 16 residues. CDR3 DNA: TGTGCCAGCAGCTTAGCGGGCGGGGGGAGCACAGATACGCAGTATTTT. Translating gives CASSLAGGGSTDTQYF.

This chain connects TRBV10-3 to TRBJ2-2; a possible D gene is TRBD1 (6 bases). This CDR3 contains 16 residues. V gave up 3 bases and J gave up 7 bases, with 18 bases separating them. Germline V gene lookup returns CDR1 ENHRY and CDR2 SYGVKD. The CDR3 coding sequence is TGTGCCATCAGTGAAGCAACAGGGTTCGTAGTCGGGGAGCTGTTTTTT. Translated: CAISEATGFVVGELFF.

This clone was picked up one time. The chain employs TRBV2 and TRBJ2-3; D is perhaps TRBD1 (6 bases). V lost 3 bases, J lost 3 bases, and 13 bases lay in between. There are 15 residues in the CDR3. The germline V gene encodes CDR1 SNHLY and CDR2 FYNNEI. The CDR3 region has the DNA TGTGCCAGCAGTGACATGGGGGCATGGACAGATACGCAGTATTTT. Translated, it gives CASSDMGAWTDTQYF.

The J gene is TRBJ1-1, the V gene TRBV7-2; 10 positions match TRBD1. From germline, CDR1 is SGHTA and CDR2 FQGNSA. V gave up 5 bases and J gave up 0 bases; unmatched junction bases: 9. This CDR3 spans 17 amino acids. The CDR3 sequence: CASSPGQGLGMNTEAFF. The CDR3 bases are TGTGCCAGCAGCCCGGGACAGGGGCTGGGCATGAACACTGAAGCTTTCTTT.

This clone was seen a single time. This sequence joins TRBV29-1 and TRBJ1-4; D gene uncertain. Germline assignment: CDR1 SQVTM and CDR2 ANQGSEA. CDR3 length: 15 residues. Trimming left V 5 bases short and J 4 bases short, with 17 bases between. DNA for the CDR3: TGCAGCGTTCCAGGACTCCTGGGCGATAATGAAAAACTGTTTTTT. Residues: CSVPGLLGDNEKLFF.

The chain couples TRBV30 to TRBJ2-2, with TRBD1 matching 7 bases. This CDR3 has 12 residues. Germline loops: CDR1 GTSNPN, CDR2 SVGIG (reference sequence). V dropped 5 bases and J dropped 6; count of bases not matched to a gene: 3. The CDR3 protein is CAWGQGAGELFF. CDR3 DNA: TGTGCCTGGGGCCAGGGGGCCGGGGAGCTGTTTTTT.

This chain uses TRBV7-2 with TRBJ2-3, with TRBD2 matching over 15 bases. The CDR3 totals 17 residues. Trimming took 3 bases from V and 4 from J; bases not matched to a gene: 5. Germline CDR1 is SGHTA and CDR2 is FQGNSA. The CDR3 DNA reads as TGTGCCAGCAGCTTCGGACTAGCGGGGGGGCGTGCAGATACGCAGTATTTT. This codes for CASSFGLAGGRADTQYF.

In this sample, this clone turned up a few times. The V call is TRBV4-1, the J call TRBJ1-1; D is ambiguous. Trimming pared 1 base from V and 1 base from J, leaving 10 bases between. Germline V lookup: CDR1 MGHRA, CDR2 YSYEKL. The CDR3 is 15 amino acids. CDR3 region: CASSQVIAGNTEAFF. The CDR3 DNA sequence: TGCGCCAGCAGCCAAGTGATCGCAGGGAACACTGAAGCTTTCTTT.

This chain links TRBV5-1 with TRBJ2-5, with D tentatively TRBD1 (6 bases). The CDR3 sequence is 14 residues long. The germline gives CDR1 SGHRS, CDR2 YFSETQ. The V gene lost 4 bases and the J gene lost 5 bases, with 15 bases spanning the gap. In nucleotides, the CDR3 is TGCGCCAGCAGCCGAACAGGGATCCGGGAGACCCAGTACTTC. It is translated as CASSRTGIRETQYF.

The CDR3 is CASSELDWSPPLHF. Here the CDR3 DNA reads TGTGCCAGCAGTGAATTGGATTGGAGCCCACCCCTCCACTTT. V and J are TRBV25-1 and TRBJ1-6; D uncertain. Germline values: CDR1 MGHDK, CDR2 SYGVNS. The CDR3 is made up of 14 amino acids. The V gene lost 1 base and the J gene lost 11 bases, with 12 bases spanning the gap.

Here the CDR3 reads CASRDRGNEQFF. In DNA, the CDR3 is TGTGCCAGCAGGGACAGGGGGAATGAGCAGTTCTTC. The chain has TRBV6-5 and TRBJ2-1; 10 bases map to TRBD1. Per the germline V gene, CDR1 is MNHEY and CDR2 is SVGAGI. This CDR3 comprises 12 residues. V shed 6 bases, J shed 7 bases, and the junction held 0 bases outside the gene matches.

The CDR3 is CASSIGTGVAYEQYF. CDR3 nucleotides: TGTGCCAGCAGCATCGGGACAGGGGTGGCCTACGAGCAGTACTTC. The chain recombines TRBV9 with TRBJ2-7, with 10 bases identical to TRBD1. The V gene end was trimmed by 4 bases and the J gene end by 2 bases; junction bases not matched to a gene: 6. The CDR3 is 15 amino acids. Germline-derived CDR1 and CDR2 are SGDLS and YYNGEE.

The chain has TRBV28 and TRBJ2-3; TRBD2 is a possible D gene (6 bases). This CDR3 spans 14 amino acids. Trimming stripped 2 bases from V and 3 bases from J, with 9 bases between. Looked up from germline, CDR1 is MDHEN and CDR2 is SYDVKM. CDR3 residues: CASSLGGLTDTQYF. CDR3 nucleotide sequence: TGTGCCAGCAGTTTAGGAGGGTTGACAGATACGCAGTATTTT.

The chain is built from TRBV7-2 and TRBJ2-3; TRBD2 aligns across 14 bases. CDR1 is SGHTA and CDR2 is FQGNSA in the germline V gene. The CDR3 consists of 16 residues. V trimming: 6 bases; J trimming: 3 bases; junction bases outside the gene matches: 5. In DNA form, the CDR3 reads TGTGCCAGCAGACGCGGACTAGCGGGGGGAACAGATACGCAGTATTTT. As protein: CASRRGLAGGTDTQYF. Full variable domain (outside the CDR3, taken from reference TRBV7-2 and TRBJ2-3): GAGVSQSPSNKVTEKGKDVELRCDPISGHTALYWYRQSLGQGLEFLIYFQGNSAPDKSGLPSDRFSAERTGGSVSTLTIQRTQQEDSAVYLCASRRGLAGGTDTQYFGPGTRLTVL.

V gene TRBV23-1 combines with J gene TRBJ1-2; D gene unclear. TRBV23-1 counts as an open reading frame of uncertain function. Trimming took off 4 bases at V and 0 bases at J, with 15 bases between the two ends. This CDR3 contains 16 residues. The CDR3 DNA reads as TGCGCCAGCAGTCTCCCGGGGAGGCAGGCTAACTATGGCTACACCTTC. As protein: CASSLPGRQANYGYTF.

The chain uses TRBV5-4 and TRBJ2-2, with D uncertain. Per germline, CDR1 SGHNT and CDR2 YYREEE (reference sequence). Trimming stripped 0 bases from V and 5 bases from J, with 11 bases between. The CDR3 length is 15 residues. The CDR3 reads CASSLAPTLTGELFF. CDR3 bases: TGTGCCAGCAGCTTGGCTCCTACCTTAACCGGGGAGCTGTTTTTT.

V and J are TRBV28 and TRBJ2-7; 8 positions agree with TRBD1. J gave up 4 bases and V 5 bases, and 19 bases lay outside the gene matches. This CDR3 spans 18 amino acids. CDR1 and CDR2 from the germline V gene are MDHEN and SYDVKM. The CDR3 loop reads CASSTQIRTGSVGYEQYF. CDR3 bases: TGTGCCAGCAGTACCCAAATTAGGACAGGGAGTGTGGGTTACGAGCAGTACTTC. The whole variable domain, remainder taken from reference TRBV28 and TRBJ2-7, is DVKVTQSSRYLVKRTGEKVFLECVQDMDHENMFWYRQDPGLGLRLIYFSYDVKMKEKGDIPEGYSVSREKKERFSLILESASTNQTSMYLCASSTQIRTGSVGYEQYFGPGTRLTVT.

The sample holds a few counts of this clone. The CDR3 coding sequence is TGTGCCAGCAGCTTGGGGCCGGGACAGCTATCACCCCTCCACTTT. Translated: CASSLGPGQLSPLHF. The chain recombines TRBV5-8 with TRBJ1-6, with 7 bases identical to TRBD1. CDR1 SGHTS and CDR2 YDEGEE come from the germline V gene. Germline trimming cut 0 bases from V and 10 bases from J; bases unmatched to any gene: 7. This CDR3 comprises 15 residues.

The chain recombines TRBV5-4 with TRBJ1-2; TRBD1 matches 8 bases. Germline V gene sequence: CDR1 SGHNT, CDR2 YYREEE (reference sequence). V shed 5 bases and J 8 bases; nucleotides not matched to a gene: 14. The CDR3 sequence is 15 residues long. As DNA, the CDR3 is TGTGCCAGCAGTAAAGAGACAGGGGAAGTCGAGGGCTACACCTTC. Encoded protein: CASSKETGEVEGYTF.

The chain is built from TRBV10-3 and TRBJ2-2; D may be TRBD2 (5 bases). The germline V and J ends were trimmed by 5 bases and 2 bases, with 9 bases remaining between them. Germline CDR1 ENHRY, CDR2 SYGVKD. This CDR3 is built from 14 residues. CDR3 protein: CAISHGINTGELFF. The CDR3 coding sequence is TGTGCCATCAGTCACGGGATTAACACCGGGGAGCTGTTTTTT.

The J gene is TRBJ2-7, the V gene TRBV18; perhaps TRBD1 as D (6 bases). The CDR3 length is 14 residues. The ends were cut back, 0 bases at V and 3 bases at J, with 9 bases in the middle. Germline CDR1 KGHSH, CDR2 LQKENI. This CDR3 reads CASSPPGRGYEQYF. CDR3 nucleotide sequence: TGTGCCAGCTCACCACCTGGCAGGGGCTACGAGCAGTACTTC.

This clone was picked up a small number of times. CDR3 DNA sequence: TGTGCCAGCAGTTTATCTGCGATCGCCCAGCCCCAGCATTTT. Protein sequence: CASSLSAIAQPQHF. This chain uses TRBV27 with TRBJ1-5; D is unclear. V lost 0 bases and J 7 bases, leaving 10 bases between the germline ends. There are 14 residues in the CDR3. CDR1 is MNHEY, CDR2 SMNVEV, per germline (reference sequence).

The rearrangement uses TRBV7-8 and TRBJ2-7; tentatively, D is TRBD1 (6 bases). The CDR3 is 13 residues long. V lost 6 bases and J lost 0, with 9 bases in between. Germline values: CDR1 SGHVS, CDR2 FQNEAQ. CDR3 region: CASRGAGSYEQYF. CDR3 sequence (DNA): TGTGCCAGCAGGGGGGCGGGCTCCTACGAGCAGTACTTC. Using reference TRBV7-8 and TRBJ2-7 for the parts outside the CDR3, the full variable domain is GAGVSQSPRYKVAKRGQDVALRCDPISGHVSLFWYQQALGQGPEFLTYFQNEAQLDKSGLPSDRFFAERPEGSVSTLKIQRTQQEDSAVYLCASRGAGSYEQYFGPGTRLTVT.